Listed below are T cell receptor beta chains from one sample, sequenced in a study of blood T cell repertoires in COVID-19. The repertoire was sequenced with immunoSEQ multiplex PCR; TCRdb's copy has only in-frame clones and lacks some. The sample includes approximately 170,000 clones, roughly four fifths of them seen just once. Material: PBMCs or T cells enriched from blood (not recorded which). These receptors all come from a man aged 50 to 60 who had recovered from COVID-19. The CDR3 runs from the conserved cysteine through the conserved F or W. A D gene is named only where the DNA matches it firmly. Clone size appears in some rows only: once, few, many, or a class for an expanded clone.

V	length	J	size	D	CDR3	DNA
TRBV30	13	TRBJ1-1	.	TRBD1	CAWSTGGVTEAFF	TGTGCCTGGTCAACAGGGGGTGTCACTGAAGCTTTCTTT
TRBV5-1	12	TRBJ2-3	.	.	CASRAEGDTQYF	TGCGCCAGCAGGGCTGAGGGAGATACGCAGTATTTT
TRBV19	15	TRBJ1-5	.	.	CASSMGGSQGQPQHF	TGTGCCAGTAGTATGGGAGGAAGCCAGGGTCAGCCCCAGCATTTT
TRBV30	16	TRBJ1-4	.	.	CAWSDPGGVKMKKLFF	TGTGCCTGGAGTGATCCGGGGGGGGTGAAAATGAAAAAACTGTTTTTT
TRBV7-2	14	TRBJ1-4	.	TRBD1	CASSPQGGNEKLFF	TGTGCCAGCAGCCCCCAGGGGGGTAATGAAAAACTGTTTTTT
TRBV2	12	TRBJ2-7	.	.	CASSPGAYEQYF	TGTGCCAGCAGCCCCGGGGCCTACGAGCAGTACTTC
TRBV27	15	TRBJ2-3	.	.	CASSLVGGRTDTQYF	TGTGCCAGCAGTTTAGTCGGGGGGCGGACAGATACGCAGTATTTT
TRBV18	13	TRBJ1-1	.	.	CASSPYLNTEAFF	TGTGCCAGCTCACCGTATTTGAACACTGAAGCTTTCTTT
TRBV7-8	13	TRBJ1-3	.	.	CASSLARGNTIYF	TGTGCCAGCAGCTTAGCGCGGGGAAACACCATATATTTT
TRBV5-1	15	TRBJ1-5	.	.	CASQREPSSNQPQHF	TGCGCCAGCCAAAGGGAGCCCTCTAGCAATCAGCCCCAGCATTTT
TRBV29-1	14	TRBJ2-1	.	.	CSVEGLGSYNEQFF	TGCAGCGTTGAAGGACTAGGTAGCTACAATGAGCAGTTCTTC
TRBV19	14	TRBJ1-1	.	TRBD1	CASITGTVGTEAFF	TGTGCCAGTATCACCGGGACAGTCGGCACTGAAGCTTTCTTT
TRBV3-1/TRBV3-2	14	TRBJ1-5	few	.	CASSQVQGSKPQHF	TGTGCCAGCAGCCAAGTGCAGGGGAGTAAGCCCCAGCATTTT
TRBV6-5	15	TRBJ2-6	.	TRBD2	CASSYGGGVANVLTF	TGTGCCAGCAGTTACGGGGGAGGGGTGGCCAACGTCCTGACTTTC
TRBV3-1/TRBV3-2	13	TRBJ2-7	.	.	CASSQDDRAEQYF	TGTGCCAGCAGCCAAGACGACCGAGCGGAGCAGTACTTC
TRBV7-9	14	TRBJ1-1	.	TRBD1	CASSRTGGAYSAFF	TGTGCCAGCAGTCGAACAGGGGGAGCTTATAGTGCTTTCTTT
TRBV5-1	15	TRBJ2-2	once	TRBD1	CASSLRQGPAGELFF	TGCGCCAGCAGCCTTCGACAGGGTCCGGCCGGGGAGCTGTTTTTT
TRBV10-1	13	TRBJ1-1	.	TRBD1	CASSLTGPTEAFF	TGCGCCAGCAGTTTGACAGGGCCCACTGAAGCTTTCTTT
TRBV7-9	17	TRBJ1-3	once	.	CASSSRQTGPSGNTIYF	TGTGCCAGCAGCTCCCGCCAGACAGGCCCCTCTGGAAACACCATATATTTT
TRBV28	14	TRBJ1-2	.	.	CASTPPSGSGGYTF	TGTGCCAGCACCCCCCCGTCGGGGTCGGGAGGCTACACCTTC
TRBV6-5	14	TRBJ1-6	.	TRBD1	CASSGGDSYSPLHF	TGTGCCAGCAGCGGGGGGGACAGTTATTCACCCCTCCACTTT
TRBV21-1	16	TRBJ2-5	.	.	CASRNRTRQGGETQYF	TGTGCCAGCAGGAACCGAACAAGACAGGGGGGAGAGACCCAGTACTTC
TRBV3-1/TRBV3-2	14	TRBJ2-7	.	TRBD1	CASSQETGAYEQYF	TGTGCCAGCAGCCAAGAGACAGGGGCCTACGAGCAGTACTTC
TRBV4-3	17	TRBJ1-4	.	.	CASSQNAYRALDEKLFF	TGCGCCAGCAGCCAAAACGCTTACAGGGCTCTGGATGAAAAACTGTTTTTT
TRBV28	15	TRBJ1-5	.	TRBD1	CASQGTGGFNRPQHF	TGTGCCAGCCAAGGGACAGGGGGCTTCAATAGGCCCCAGCATTTT
TRBV12-1	15	TRBJ2-4	.	.	CASSRETFAKNIQYF	TGTGCCAGCAGCCGAGAGACATTTGCCAAAAACATTCAGTACTTC
TRBV5-4	16	TRBJ2-3	.	.	CASSLAARATTDTQYF	TGTGCCAGCAGCTTGGCCGCGCGGGCAACCACAGATACGCAGTATTTT
TRBV2	13	TRBJ1-6	once	TRBD1	CASTTGWGSPLHF	TGTGCCAGTACGACAGGGTGGGGTTCACCCCTCCACTTT
TRBV6-2/TRBV6-3	15	TRBJ2-5	.	TRBD1	CASSSRDRGRETQYF	TGTGCCAGCAGTTCCCGGGACAGGGGGCGAGAGACCCAGTACTTC
TRBV15	13	TRBJ1-2	.	.	CATSRVPSYGYTF	TGTGCCACCAGCAGAGTTCCATCCTATGGCTACACCTTC
TRBV21-1	21	TRBJ1-1	.	.	CASSKDRSGTAPQGANTEAFF	TGTGCCAGCAGCAAAGATAGGTCGGGCACAGCACCACAGGGCGCGAACACTGAAGCTTTCTTT
TRBV10-3	16	TRBJ2-3	few	TRBD2	CAISGTSGGHTDTQYF	TGTGCCATCAGTGGGACTAGCGGGGGCCACACAGATACGCAGTATTTT
TRBV7-6	14	TRBJ1-4	.	.	CASSAGQGGEKLFF	TGTGCCAGCAGCGCGGGCCAAGGAGGTGAAAAACTGTTTTTT
TRBV19	8	TRBJ1-5	.	.	CAISPQHF	TGTGCCATATCCCCCCAGCATTTT
TRBV2	15	TRBJ2-5	.	TRBD1	CASSKDRGREKTQYF	TGTGCCAGCAGCAAGGACAGGGGGCGCGAAAAGACCCAGTACTTC